The clone carrying this T cell receptor (beta chain) was observed many times. The antigen is undetermined. Both iRepertoire HTBI primers and Arm-PCR of CDR3 regions were used to build the TCR beta libraries. From the multiplex PCR reads, TCRdb called clonotypes with MiXCR, one entry per CDR3 protein. The sample has 350,000 to 450,000 distinct CDR3 sequences, around 20% seen once. The data were obtained in a study of regulatory T cells in long-lasting Graves disease. Study summary: The term persistent Graves' disease signified upward of 5 years on antithyroid drugs with positive TSH receptor antibodies. General observations from the study: TRBV28, TRBJ1-2 and TRBJ2-5 were favored in persistent disease.

In germline, CDR1 is MNHEY, CDR2 SMNVEV (reference sequence). The CDR3 contains 12 residues. Trimming removed 4 bases from V and 8 bases from J, with 11 bases in between. Time point specified: persistent/refractory GD, antithyroid drugs over 5 years with positive TRAb. Following extraction of RNA from PBMCs, that RNA was used to make the TCR library. One endocrinology department in Xi'an, China, was where patients came from. This clonotype was sampled from a female donor with Graves disease. The gene calls are TRBV27 and TRBJ1-2; D ambiguous. The sample in question was peripheral blood mononuclear cells (PBMCs), obtained when the disease was refractory, from a patient treated with antithyroid drugs. As DNA, the CDR3 is TGTGCCAGCAGTTCGAACCCTTGGGGCTACACCTTC. This sequence encodes CASSSNPWGYTF.